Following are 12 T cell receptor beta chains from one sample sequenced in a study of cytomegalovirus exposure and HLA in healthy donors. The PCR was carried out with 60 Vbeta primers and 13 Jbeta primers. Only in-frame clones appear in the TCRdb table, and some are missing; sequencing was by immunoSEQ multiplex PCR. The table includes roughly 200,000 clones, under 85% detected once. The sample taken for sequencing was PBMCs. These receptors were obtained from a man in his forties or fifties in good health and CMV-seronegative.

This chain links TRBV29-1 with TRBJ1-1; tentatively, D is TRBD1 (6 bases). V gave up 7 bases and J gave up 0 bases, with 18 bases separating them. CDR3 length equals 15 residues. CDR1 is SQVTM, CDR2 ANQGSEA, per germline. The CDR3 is CSAPETGAMNTEAFF. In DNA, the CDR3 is TGCAGCGCTCCGGAGACAGGAGCCATGAACACTGAAGCTTTCTTT. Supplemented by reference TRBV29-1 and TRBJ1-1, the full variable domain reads SAVISQKPSRDICQRGTSLTIQCQVDSQVTMMFWYRQQPGQSLTLIATANQGSEATYESGFVIDKFPISRPNLTFSTLTVSNMSPEDSSIYLCSAPETGAMNTEAFFGQGTRLTVV.

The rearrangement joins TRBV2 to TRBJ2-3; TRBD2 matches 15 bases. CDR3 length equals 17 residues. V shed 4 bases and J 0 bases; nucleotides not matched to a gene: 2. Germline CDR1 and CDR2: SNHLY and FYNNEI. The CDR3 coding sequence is TGTGCCAGCAGTGGGACTAGCGGGGGGGCTAGCACAGATACGCAGTATTTT. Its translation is CASSGTSGGASTDTQYF.

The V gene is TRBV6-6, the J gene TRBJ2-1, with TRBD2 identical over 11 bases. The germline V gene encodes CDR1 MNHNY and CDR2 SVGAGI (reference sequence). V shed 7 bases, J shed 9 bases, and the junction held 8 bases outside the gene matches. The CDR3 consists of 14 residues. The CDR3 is CASTQTSGVSEQFF. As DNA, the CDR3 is TGTGCCAGCACCCAGACTAGCGGGGTGAGTGAGCAGTTCTTC.

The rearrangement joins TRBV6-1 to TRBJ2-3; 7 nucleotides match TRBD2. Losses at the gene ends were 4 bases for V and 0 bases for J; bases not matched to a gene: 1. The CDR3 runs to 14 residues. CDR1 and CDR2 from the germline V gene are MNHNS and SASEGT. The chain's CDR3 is CASSGGGSTDTQYF. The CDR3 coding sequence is TGTGCCAGCAGTGGGGGGGGGAGCACAGATACGCAGTATTTT.

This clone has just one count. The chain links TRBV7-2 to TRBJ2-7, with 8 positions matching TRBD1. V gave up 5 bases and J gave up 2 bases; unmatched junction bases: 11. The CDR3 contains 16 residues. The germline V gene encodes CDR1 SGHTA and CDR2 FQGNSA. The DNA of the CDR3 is TGTGCCAGCAGCGGGCTAGGTGTACAGGGGGCCTACGAGCAGTACTTC. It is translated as CASSGLGVQGAYEQYF.

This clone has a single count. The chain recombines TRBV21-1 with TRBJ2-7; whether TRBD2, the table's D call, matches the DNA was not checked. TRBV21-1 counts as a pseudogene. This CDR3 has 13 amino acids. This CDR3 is CASSNVTYYEQYF. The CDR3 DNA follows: TGTGCCAGCAGCAACGTCACCTACTACGAGCAGTACTTC.

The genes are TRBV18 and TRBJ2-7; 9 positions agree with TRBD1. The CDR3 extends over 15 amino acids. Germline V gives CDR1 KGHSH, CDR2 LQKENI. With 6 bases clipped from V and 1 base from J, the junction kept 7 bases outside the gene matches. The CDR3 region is CASSVDRGGSYEQYF. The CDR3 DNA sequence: TGTGCCAGCTCGGTAGACAGGGGGGGATCCTACGAGCAGTACTTC.

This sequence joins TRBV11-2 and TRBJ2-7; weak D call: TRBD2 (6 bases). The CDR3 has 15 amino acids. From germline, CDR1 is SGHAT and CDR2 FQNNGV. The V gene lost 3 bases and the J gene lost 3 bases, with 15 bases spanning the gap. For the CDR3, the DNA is TGTGCCAGCAGCTTCGGGACTCCCCCAGGCTACGAGCAGTACTTC. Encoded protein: CASSFGTPPGYEQYF.

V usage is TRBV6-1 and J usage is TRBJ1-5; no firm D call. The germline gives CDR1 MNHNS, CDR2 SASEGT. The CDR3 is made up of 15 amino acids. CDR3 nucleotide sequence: TGTGCGGCCGAAGACTATAAGAGGGTATGGCAGCCCCAGCATTTT. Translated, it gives CAAEDYKRVWQPQHF.

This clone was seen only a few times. CDR3 residues: CASSLRDRGFTEAFF. The CDR3 DNA is TGCGCCAGCAGCTTACGGGACAGGGGTTTCACTGAAGCTTTCTTT. The V gene is TRBV5-1, the J gene TRBJ1-1; 10 bases fit TRBD1. Germline CDR1 SGHRS, CDR2 YFSETQ. This CDR3 spans 15 amino acids. J lost 4 bases, V lost 2 bases, and 5 bases had no gene match.

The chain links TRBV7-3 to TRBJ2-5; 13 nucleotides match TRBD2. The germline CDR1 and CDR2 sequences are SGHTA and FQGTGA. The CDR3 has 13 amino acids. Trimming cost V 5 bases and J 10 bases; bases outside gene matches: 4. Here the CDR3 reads CASSPGTSGIQYF. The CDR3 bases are TGTGCCAGCAGCCCCGGGACTAGCGGGATCCAGTACTTC.

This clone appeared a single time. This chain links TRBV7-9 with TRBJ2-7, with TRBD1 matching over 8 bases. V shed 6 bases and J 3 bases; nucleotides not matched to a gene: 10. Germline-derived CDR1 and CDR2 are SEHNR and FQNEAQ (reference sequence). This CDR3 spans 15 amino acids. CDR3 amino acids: CASSHPGQDHYEQYF. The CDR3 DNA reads TGTGCCAGCAGTCATCCGGGACAGGATCACTACGAGCAGTACTTC.